The present T cell receptor beta chain was sequenced within a study of CD8+ T cells in alopecia areata. Treatment described: oral pan-JAK inhibitor, 5-10 mg twice daily. Germline V gene data show CDR1 as SGHVS and CDR2 as FQNEAQ. The ends were cut back, 4 bases at V and 6 bases at J, with 16 bases in the middle. This CDR3 has 15 residues. cDNA serving as the sequencing template came from extracted, reverse transcribed RNA. This table comes from immunoSEQ multiplex PCR, and its TCRdb copy is limited to in-frame clones, with some not included. The table records about 160,000 clones, under 70% of them present only once.

V gene TRBV7-8 combines with J gene TRBJ2-4, with D perhaps matching TRBD1 (6 bases). The sample in question was CD4+ T cells sorted from blood, obtained at week 4, from a patient treated with tofacitinib. The source is a human donor with alopecia areata. CDR3 in DNA: TGTGCCAGCAGCTCAGGGGTGGGCTGGGGAAACATTCAGTACTTC. It encodes CASSSGVGWGNIQYF.